The entry below gives a single T cell receptor (beta chain) sequence along with its context. Its antigen is unknown. A much larger clone sits a single nucleotide away, making a read error possible. Per individual sample, total RNA of at least 5.5 micrograms was extracted. This specimen comes from a study of blood T cells in healthy people across ages. Broader study findings: Leaving the PBMCs unsorted stopped any conclusive comparison of naive versus antigen-experienced cells.

Together with a sample-barcoded 5' primer, a J-beta primer mix was included in a second PCR lasting about 6 to 11 cycles. A template-switch adaptor that had 12 random nucleotides put a tag on each cDNA molecule. At least 2.5 million CDR3-containing paired-end reads were obtained per sample. TCRdb recomputed calls from the 5' RACE reads with MiXCR, one row per CDR3 protein. The table lists more than 800,000 distinct CDR3 sequences, 29% of them singletons. The source of this sequence is an elderly woman in good health. Input material: blood.

CDR3 DNA sequence: TGTGCCAGCAGCATCGGGGGTATGAGCACTGAAGCTTTCTTT. Amino acids: CASSIGGMSTEAFF. V is TRBV6-6 and J is TRBJ1-1; the D gene is possibly TRBD1 (5 bases). V lost 6 bases to trimming and J lost 4 bases, with 15 bases between them. Per germline, CDR1 MNHNY and CDR2 SVGAGI (reference sequence). The CDR3 spans 14 residues.